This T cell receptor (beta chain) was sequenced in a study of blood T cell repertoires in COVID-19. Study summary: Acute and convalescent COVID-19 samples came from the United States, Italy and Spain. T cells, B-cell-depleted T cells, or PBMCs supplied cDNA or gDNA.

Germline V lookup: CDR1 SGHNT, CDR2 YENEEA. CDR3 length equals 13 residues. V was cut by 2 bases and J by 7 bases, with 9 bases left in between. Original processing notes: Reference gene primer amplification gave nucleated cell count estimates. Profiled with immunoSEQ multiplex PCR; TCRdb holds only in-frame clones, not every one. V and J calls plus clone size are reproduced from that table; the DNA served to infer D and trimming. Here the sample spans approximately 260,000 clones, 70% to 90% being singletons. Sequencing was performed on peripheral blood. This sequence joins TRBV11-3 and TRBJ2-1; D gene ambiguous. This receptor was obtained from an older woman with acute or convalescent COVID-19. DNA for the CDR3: TGTGCCAGCAGCTTAAACAGCAAGAATGAGCAGTTCTTC. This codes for CASSLNSKNEQFF.